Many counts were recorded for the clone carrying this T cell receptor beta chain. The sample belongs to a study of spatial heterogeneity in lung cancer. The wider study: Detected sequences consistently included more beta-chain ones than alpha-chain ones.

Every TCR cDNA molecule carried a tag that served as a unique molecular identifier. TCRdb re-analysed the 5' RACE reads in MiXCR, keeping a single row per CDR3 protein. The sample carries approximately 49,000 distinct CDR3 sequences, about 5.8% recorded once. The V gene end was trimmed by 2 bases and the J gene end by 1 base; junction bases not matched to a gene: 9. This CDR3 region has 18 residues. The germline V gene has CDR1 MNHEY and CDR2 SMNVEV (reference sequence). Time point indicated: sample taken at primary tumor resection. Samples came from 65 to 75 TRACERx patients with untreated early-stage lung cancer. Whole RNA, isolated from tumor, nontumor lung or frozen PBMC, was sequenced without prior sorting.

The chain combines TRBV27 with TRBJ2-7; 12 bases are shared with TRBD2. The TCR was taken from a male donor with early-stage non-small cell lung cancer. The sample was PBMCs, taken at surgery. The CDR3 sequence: CASSLRASGRAGSYEQYF. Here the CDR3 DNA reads TGTGCCAGCAGTTTACGGGCTAGCGGGAGGGCCGGGTCCTACGAGCAGTACTTC.